The present T cell receptor beta chain was sequenced within a study of cytomegalovirus exposure and HLA in healthy donors. Turning to the study itself: Approximately 85 million unique TCRs from HLA-typed donors were held in an early release of data. Assignment to the Caucasian-associated ancestry cluster applied to roughly 80% of the approximately 400 genotyped donors. Overall study results and limits: The authors enumerated roughly 160 TCR beta chains as linked to cytomegalovirus. Later analysis identified several of the most significant clusters that appeared linked to common viral pathogens.

This PCR relied on a set of 60 Vbeta primers and 13 Jbeta primers. This table comes from immunoSEQ multiplex PCR, and its TCRdb copy is limited to in-frame clones, with some not included. The data hold approximately 70,000 clones, with roughly two thirds observed a single time. Deletions cut 4 bases from V and 1 base from J, with 10 bases between. The CDR3 extends over 15 amino acids. Germline CDR1 SGHTA, CDR2 FQGTGA. Concerning this clone: Its antigen is unknown.

This receptor was identified in a man between 35 and 55 years old in good health and CMV-seropositive. Sequenced input: PBMCs. The chain carries TRBV7-3 and TRBJ2-2; D is possibly TRBD2 (6 bases). CDR3 bases: TGTGCCAGCAGCTCCCTGGGGGGGAACACCGGGGAGCTGTTTTTT. Translated: CASSSLGGNTGELFF. Full variable domain (missing parts from reference TRBV7-3 and TRBJ2-2): GAGVSQTPSNKVTEKGKYVELRCDPISGHTALYWYRQSLGQGPEFLIYFQGTGAADDSGLPNDRFFAVRPEGSVSTLKIQRTERGDSAVYLCASSSLGGNTGELFFGEGSRLTVL.